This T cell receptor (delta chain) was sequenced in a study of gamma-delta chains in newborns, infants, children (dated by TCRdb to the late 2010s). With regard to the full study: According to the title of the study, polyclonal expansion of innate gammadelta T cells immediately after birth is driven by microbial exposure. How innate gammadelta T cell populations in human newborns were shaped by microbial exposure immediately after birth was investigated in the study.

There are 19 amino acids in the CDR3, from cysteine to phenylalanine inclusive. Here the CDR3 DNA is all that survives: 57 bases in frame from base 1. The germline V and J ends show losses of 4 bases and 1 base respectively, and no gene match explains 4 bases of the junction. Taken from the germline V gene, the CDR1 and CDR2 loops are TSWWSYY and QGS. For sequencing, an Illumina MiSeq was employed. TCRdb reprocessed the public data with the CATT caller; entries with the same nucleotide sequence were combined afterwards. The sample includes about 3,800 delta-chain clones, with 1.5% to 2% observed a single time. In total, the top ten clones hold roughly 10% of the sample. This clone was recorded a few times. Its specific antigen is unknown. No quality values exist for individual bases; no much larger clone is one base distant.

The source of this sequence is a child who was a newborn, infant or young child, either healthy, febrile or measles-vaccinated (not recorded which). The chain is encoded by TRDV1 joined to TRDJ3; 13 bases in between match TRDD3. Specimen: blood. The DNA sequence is TGTGCTCTTGGGGGGGTACTGGGGGATACGTCCTGGGACACCCGACAGATGTTTTTC. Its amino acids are CALGGVLGDTSWDTRQMFF.